These 27 T cell receptor beta chains originate from one sample sequenced in a study of blood T cell repertoires in COVID-19. Method: immunoSEQ multiplex PCR; TCRdb's copy keeps in-frame clones and lacks some. The data contain under 300,000 clones, 88% of them singletons. The sample taken for sequencing was PBMCs or T cells enriched from blood (not recorded which). These receptors were collected from an older woman in a cohort exposed to, infected with or recovered from COVID-19 (not recorded which).

V is TRBV5-1 and J is TRBJ1-4; 9 bases fit TRBD1. The V and J ends lost 4 bases and 7 bases, in that order; junction bases with no gene match: 5. The CDR3 loop spans 14 amino acids. From germline, CDR1 is SGHRS and CDR2 YFSETQ. The CDR3 DNA reads TGCGCCAGCAGCACGGGACAGGGAAGTGAAAAACTGTTTTTT. Protein product: CASSTGQGSEKLFF. Full variable domain (rest looked up from reference TRBV5-1 and TRBJ1-4): KAGVTQTPRYLIKTRGQQVTLSCSPISGHRSVSWYQQTPGQGLQFLFEYFSETQRNKGNFPGRFSGRQFSNSRSEMNVSTLELGDSALYLCASSTGQGSEKLFFGSGTQLSVL.

The chain couples TRBV18 to TRBJ2-7, with D uncertain. Germline V gene data show CDR1 as KGHSH and CDR2 as LQKENI. The CDR3 runs 13 residues. The V and J ends lost 2 bases and 7 bases respectively, with 12 bases between them. The CDR3 coding sequence is TGTGCCAGCTCACCAGGTGCCAGTAATGAGCAGTACTTC. Protein: CASSPGASNEQYF.

V usage is TRBV30 and J usage is TRBJ2-1; 10 positions agree with TRBD2. J lost 6 bases, V lost 3 bases, and 5 bases had no gene match. The CDR3 runs 14 residues. Germline loops: CDR1 GTSNPN, CDR2 SVGIG (reference sequence). The CDR3 spells CAWRRAGGPNEQFF. For the CDR3, the DNA is TGTGCCTGGAGAAGAGCGGGAGGGCCCAATGAGCAGTTCTTC.

The CDR3 nucleotides are TGTGCCAGTAGTATCGGGCAGGGGGCAACCCTGACAATTAATGAAAAACTGTTTTTT. It translates to CASSIGQGATLTINEKLFF. The chain employs TRBV19 and TRBJ1-4; 8 bases fit TRBD1. Germline V gene lookup returns CDR1 LNHDA and CDR2 SQIVND (reference sequence). The CDR3 has 19 amino acids. V trimming: 3 bases; J trimming: 4 bases; junction bases outside the gene matches: 16.

The chain employs TRBV7-2 and TRBJ2-7; 8 nucleotides align to TRBD2. The CDR3 extends over 14 amino acids. The germline V gene has CDR1 SGHTA and CDR2 FQGNSA. With 4 bases clipped from V and 5 bases from J, the junction kept 7 bases outside the gene matches. For the CDR3, the DNA is TGTGCCAGCAGCTATAGCGGGGATAGACACGAGCAGTACTTC. This encodes CASSYSGDRHEQYF.

The chain couples TRBV5-1 to TRBJ1-2; 8 nucleotides line up with TRBD1. The CDR3 is made up of 15 amino acids. Per the germline V gene, CDR1 is SGHRS and CDR2 is YFSETQ. J gave up 6 bases and V 4 bases, and 11 bases lay outside the gene matches. The CDR3 DNA reads as TGCGCCAGCAGCGCGACAGGGGACGTGGTTGATGGCTACACCTTC. Translating gives CASSATGDVVDGYTF.

The V and J genes are TRBV19 and TRBJ2-3; perhaps TRBD1 as D (5 bases). Per the germline V gene, CDR1 is LNHDA and CDR2 is SQIVND (reference sequence). V lost 1 base and J 2 bases, leaving 10 bases between the germline ends. The CDR3 totals 15 residues. The CDR3 here is CASSIGRADTDTQYF. CDR3 nucleotides: TGTGCCAGTAGTATAGGCAGGGCGGACACAGATACGCAGTATTTT. Looking up the rest from reference TRBV19 and TRBJ2-3 gives the full variable domain: DGGITQSPKYLFRKEGQNVTLSCEQNLNHDAMYWYRQDPGQGLRLIYYSQIVNDFQKGDIAEGYSVSREKKESFPLTVTSAQKNPTAFYLCASSIGRADTDTQYFGPGTRLTVL.

The chain carries TRBV7-3 and TRBJ1-1, with no clear D. Trimming took 5 bases from V and 0 from J, leaving 7 bases between them. This CDR3 region has 13 residues. Looked up from germline, CDR1 is SGHTA and CDR2 is FQGTGA. The CDR3 spells CASSRDMNTEAFF. Written as DNA, the CDR3 is TGTGCCAGCAGCCGAGACATGAACACTGAAGCTTTCTTT.

The sample holds a few counts of this clone. The genes are TRBV7-3 and TRBJ2-1, with TRBD2 matching 12 bases. The CDR3 has 19 residues. V was pared by 2 bases and J by 0 bases, with 8 bases of the junction left unmatched. The germline V gene encodes CDR1 SGHTA and CDR2 FQGTGA. Here the CDR3 reads CASSLGTSGLGSSYNEQFF. CDR3 in DNA: TGTGCCAGCAGCTTAGGGACTAGCGGGCTCGGCAGCTCCTACAATGAGCAGTTCTTC.

The V gene is TRBV5-1, the J gene TRBJ2-7, with D tentatively TRBD2 (6 bases). V dropped 0 bases and J dropped 1 base, with 8 bases sitting between them. The V gene's germline CDR1 is SGHRS and CDR2 YFSETQ. This CDR3 contains 14 residues. The CDR3 region has the DNA TGCGCCAGCAGCTTGGGCGGGACGTCCTACGAGCAGTACTTC. Protein product: CASSLGGTSYEQYF.

J is TRBJ1-1 and V is TRBV19; 7 bases fit TRBD1. Germline V gene data show CDR1 as LNHDA and CDR2 as SQIVND (reference sequence). J gave up 7 bases and V 9 bases, and 17 bases lay outside the gene matches. This CDR3 has 15 amino acids. In nucleotides, the CDR3 is TGTGCCAGCCATCCCGACAGGGCTAATTTGCTTGAAGCTTTCTTT. Protein product: CASHPDRANLLEAFF.

V gene TRBV28 combines with J gene TRBJ2-7, with TRBD2 identical over 12 bases. Germline CDR1 reads MDHEN; CDR2 reads SYDVKM. The CDR3 has 14 residues. The V and J ends lost 7 bases and 5 bases, in that order; junction bases with no gene match: 6. CDR3 sequence reads: CASTSSGRANEQYF. Here the CDR3 DNA reads TGTGCCAGCACCTCTAGCGGGAGGGCCAACGAGCAGTACTTC.

This clone appeared a single time. The V gene is TRBV4-2, the J gene TRBJ2-1, with 7 nucleotides matching TRBD1. Germline V gene data show CDR1 as LGHNA and CDR2 as YNFKEQ. The CDR3 covers 18 residues. With 1 base clipped from V and 5 bases from J, the junction kept 14 bases outside the gene matches. This CDR3 reads CASSQATGDAGPDNEQFF. In nucleotides, the CDR3 is TGTGCCAGCAGCCAAGCAACAGGGGACGCCGGCCCCGACAATGAGCAGTTCTTC.

The V call is TRBV2, the J call TRBJ2-5; TRBD1 agrees at 8 bases. V gave up 10 bases and J gave up 5 bases; unmatched junction bases: 12. The germline V gene has CDR1 SNHLY and CDR2 FYNNEI. This CDR3 is built from 14 residues. CDR3 coding DNA: TGTGCCACCGACTCAAGCAGGGGGCAGGAGACCCAGTACTTC. Translated: CATDSSRGQETQYF.

There are a few counts of this clone. The chain links TRBV18 to TRBJ1-5, with 8 bases aligning to TRBD1. With V trimmed by 5 bases and J by 5 bases, 5 bases remained unmatched. Germline values: CDR1 KGHSH, CDR2 LQKENI. The CDR3 length is 14 residues. CDR3 loop: CASSSGQGYQPQHF. CDR3 DNA sequence: TGTGCCAGCTCATCTGGACAGGGCTATCAGCCCCAGCATTTT.

The genes are TRBV28 and TRBJ2-7; the D gene is possibly TRBD2 (5 bases). This CDR3 is built from 15 residues. Per germline, CDR1 MDHEN and CDR2 SYDVKM. With 2 bases removed from V and 1 base from J, the gap between germline ends came to 12 bases. CDR3 sequence reads: CASSLRRVGSYEQYF. The CDR3 region has the DNA TGTGCCAGCAGTTTAAGGCGGGTCGGTTCCTACGAGCAGTACTTC.

V is TRBV7-9 and J is TRBJ1-1; D is unclear. The CDR3 runs to 15 residues. Germline-derived CDR1 and CDR2 are SEHNR and FQNEAQ (reference sequence). Trimming cost V 7 bases and J 3 bases, with 18 bases left between them. CDR3 in DNA: TGTGCCAGCATCCACGGGAGGGTCCGGGACACTGAAGCTTTCTTT. Residues: CASIHGRVRDTEAFF.

The gene calls are TRBV6-5 and TRBJ2-2; TRBD2 matches 7 bases. This CDR3 has 14 amino acids. Germline V gene lookup returns CDR1 MNHEY and CDR2 SVGAGI. Here the CDR3 DNA reads TGTGCGTGTGTGGGAGGGCCTCGGACCGGGGAGCTGTTTTTT. Amino acids: CACVGGPRTGELFF.

The chain joins TRBV7-6 to TRBJ2-7, with 8 nucleotides matching TRBD2. This CDR3 spans 16 amino acids. J lost 0 bases, V lost 1 base, and 5 bases had no gene match. CDR1 and CDR2 from the germline V gene are SGHVS and FNYEAQ. CDR3 sequence reads: CASSLGSGALSYEQYF. CDR3 DNA sequence: TGTGCCAGCAGCTTAGGTAGCGGGGCCCTCTCCTACGAGCAGTACTTC.

The chain links TRBV19 to TRBJ2-2, with 13 bases identical to TRBD2. The CDR3 is made up of 17 amino acids. Per the germline V gene, CDR1 is LNHDA and CDR2 is SQIVND (reference sequence). After removal of 5 bases from V and 4 bases from J, the junction contained 7 bases not matched to a gene. The CDR3 protein is CASSASTSGRATGELFF. For the CDR3, the DNA is TGTGCCAGTAGTGCCTCTACTAGCGGGAGGGCCACCGGGGAGCTGTTTTTT.

J is TRBJ2-7 and V is TRBV7-2; D is uncertain. Looked up from germline, CDR1 is SGHTA and CDR2 is FQGNSA. The V and J ends lost 5 bases and 0 bases respectively, with 11 bases between them. The CDR3 length is 14 residues. The CDR3 loop reads CASSPSHSSYEQYF. In nucleotides, the CDR3 is TGTGCCAGCAGCCCATCACACAGCTCCTACGAGCAGTACTTC.

The rearrangement joins TRBV20-1 to TRBJ2-3; D remains ambiguous. V shed 2 bases and J shed 6 bases, with 6 bases lying between them. CDR3 length equals 11 residues. Germline V lookup: CDR1 DFQATT, CDR2 SNEGSKA (reference sequence). CDR3 bases: TGCAGTGCTAGACCTAGGGATACGCAGTATTTT. Its protein is CSARPRDTQYF.

V gene TRBV27 combines with J gene TRBJ1-2, with TRBD1 identical over 7 bases. The CDR3 sequence is 12 residues long. Trimming at V came to 8 bases and at J to 1 base, leaving 1 base not matched to a gene. Looked up from germline, CDR1 is MNHEY and CDR2 is SMNVEV (reference sequence). The CDR3 is CASRQGNYGYTF. CDR3 sequence (DNA): TGTGCCAGCCGACAGGGTAACTATGGCTACACCTTC.

The rearrangement joins TRBV11-2 to TRBJ2-3; maybe TRBD2 (5 bases). V was pared by 5 bases and J by 3 bases, with 21 bases between. The CDR3 covers 17 residues. The germline gives CDR1 SGHAT, CDR2 FQNNGV. The CDR3: CASSATLRAKITDTQYF. In nucleotides, the CDR3 is TGTGCCAGCAGCGCGACACTGCGGGCGAAAATTACAGATACGCAGTATTTT.

The chain joins TRBV6-5 to TRBJ2-7, with a tentative D call TRBD2 (5 bases). Trimming pared 0 bases from V and 7 bases from J, leaving 10 bases between. The CDR3 is made up of 13 amino acids. Germline values: CDR1 MNHEY, CDR2 SVGAGI. The DNA for the CDR3 is TGTGCCAGCAGTTACTCCGGACTGGGGGAGCAGTACTTC. Encoded protein: CASSYSGLGEQYF.

V is TRBV19 and J is TRBJ2-7, with 10 positions matching TRBD2. The trim removed 7 bases at V and 3 bases at J, leaving 3 bases unmatched. The CDR3 has 13 amino acids. The germline V gene encodes CDR1 LNHDA and CDR2 SQIVND (reference sequence). CDR3 coding DNA: TGTGCCAGTACTAGCGGGAGTCGCTACGAGCAGTACTTC. Amino acid sequence: CASTSGSRYEQYF.

V usage is TRBV11-2 and J usage is TRBJ2-1; 7 bases match TRBD2. Trimming cost V 6 bases and J 3 bases; bases outside gene matches: 2. CDR1 and CDR2 (germline): SGHAT, FQNNGV. This CDR3 comprises 13 residues. In nucleotides, the CDR3 is TGTGCCAGCAGAACTAGCGACTACAATGAGCAGTTCTTC. As protein: CASRTSDYNEQFF.